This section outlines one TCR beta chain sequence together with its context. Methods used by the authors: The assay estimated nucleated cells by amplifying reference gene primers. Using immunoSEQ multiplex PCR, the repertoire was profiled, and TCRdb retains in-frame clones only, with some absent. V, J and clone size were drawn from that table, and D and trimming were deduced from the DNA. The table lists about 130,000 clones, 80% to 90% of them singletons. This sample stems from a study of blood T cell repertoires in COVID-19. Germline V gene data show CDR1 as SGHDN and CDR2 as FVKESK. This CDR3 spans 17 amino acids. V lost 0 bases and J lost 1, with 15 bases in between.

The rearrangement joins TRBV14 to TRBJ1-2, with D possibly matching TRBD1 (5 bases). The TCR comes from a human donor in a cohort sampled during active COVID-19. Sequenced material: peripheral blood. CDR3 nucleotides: TGTGCCAGCAGCCAAGATCGGGGGGGAGAAGTTAACTATGGCTACACCTTC. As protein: CASSQDRGGEVNYGYTF.